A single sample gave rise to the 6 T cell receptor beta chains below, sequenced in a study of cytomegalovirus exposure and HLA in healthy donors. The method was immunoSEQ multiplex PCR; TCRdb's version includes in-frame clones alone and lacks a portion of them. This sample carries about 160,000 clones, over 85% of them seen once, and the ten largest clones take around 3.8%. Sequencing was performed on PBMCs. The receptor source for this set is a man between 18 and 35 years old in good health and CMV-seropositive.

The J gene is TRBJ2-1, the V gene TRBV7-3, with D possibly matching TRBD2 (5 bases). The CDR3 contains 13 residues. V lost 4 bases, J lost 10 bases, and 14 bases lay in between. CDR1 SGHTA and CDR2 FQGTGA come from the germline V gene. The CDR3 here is CASSSNGLREQFF. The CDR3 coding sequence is TGTGCCAGCAGCTCAAACGGACTGCGGGAGCAGTTCTTC.

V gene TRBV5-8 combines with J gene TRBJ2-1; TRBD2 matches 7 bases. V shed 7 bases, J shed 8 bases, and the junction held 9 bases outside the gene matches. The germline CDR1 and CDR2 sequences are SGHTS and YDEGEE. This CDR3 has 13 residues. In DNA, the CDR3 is TGTGCCAGCTCTTTGGGGGGGACTTATGAGCAGTTCTTC. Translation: CASSLGGTYEQFF.

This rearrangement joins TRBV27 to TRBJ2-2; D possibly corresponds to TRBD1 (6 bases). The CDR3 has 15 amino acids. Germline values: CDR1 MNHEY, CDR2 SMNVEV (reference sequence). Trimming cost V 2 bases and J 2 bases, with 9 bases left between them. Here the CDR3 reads CASSLQGLNTGELFF. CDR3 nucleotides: TGTGCCAGCAGTTTACAGGGGCTAAACACCGGGGAGCTGTTTTTT.

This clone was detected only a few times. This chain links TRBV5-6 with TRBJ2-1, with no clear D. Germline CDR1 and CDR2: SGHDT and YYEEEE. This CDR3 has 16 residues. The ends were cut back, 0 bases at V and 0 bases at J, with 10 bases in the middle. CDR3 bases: TGTGCCAGCAGCTTGGGGCTAGTGAGCTCCTACAATGAGCAGTTCTTC. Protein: CASSLGLVSSYNEQFF. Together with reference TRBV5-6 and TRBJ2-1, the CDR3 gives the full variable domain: DAGVTQSPTHLIKTRGQQVTLRCSPKSGHDTVSWYQQALGQGPQFIFQYYEEEERQRGNFPDRFSGHQFPNYSSELNVNALLLGDSALYLCASSLGLVSSYNEQFFGPGTRLTVL.

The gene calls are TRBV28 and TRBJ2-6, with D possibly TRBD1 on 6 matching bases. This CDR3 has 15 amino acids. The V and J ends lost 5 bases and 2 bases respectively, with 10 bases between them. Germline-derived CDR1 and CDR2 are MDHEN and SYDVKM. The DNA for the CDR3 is TGTGCCAGCAGTCCACAGGGTGCTGGGGCCAACGTCCTGACTTTC. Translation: CASSPQGAGANVLTF.

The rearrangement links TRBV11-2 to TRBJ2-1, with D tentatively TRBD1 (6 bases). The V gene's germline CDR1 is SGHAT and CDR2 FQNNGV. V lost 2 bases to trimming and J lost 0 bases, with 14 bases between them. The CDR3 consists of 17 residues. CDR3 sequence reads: CASSLTPRGPSYNEQFF. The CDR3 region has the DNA TGTGCCAGCAGCTTAACCCCCAGGGGACCCTCCTACAATGAGCAGTTCTTC.